The TCR beta chain under discussion was sequenced for a study of blood T cell repertoires in COVID-19 (dated by TCRdb to about 2020). Broadly, across the study: Collaborator samples came from the United States, Italy and Spain and covered acute and convalescent phases of COVID-19. The prospective study material was composed of cDNA or gDNA derived from T cells, B-cell-depleted T cells, or PBMCs. Subjects who had been exposed to COVID-19, were actively infected with it, or had recovered from it provided the deeply sampled blood TCRbeta repertoires that made up the dataset. A freely available public database, intended as a resource for researchers studying the immune response to SARS-CoV-2, is where the repertoires were released. The samples were drawn from two sources: the first 160 participants of the ongoing ImmuneRACE study, and 1,254 subjects contributed by 6 global collaborators. Sample metadata almost always included a de-identified subject ID, COVID-19 status, age in years and sex. Where available, HLA class I and class II types were taken from metadata supplied by the sample provider and were not determined by assay-based typing. On the study overall, not on this receptor specifically: How much clinical and demographic metadata was included differed by source and by participant, and the metadata was provided uncurated.

TCRbeta CDR3 regions were amplified from genomic DNA by means of the immunoSEQ Assay, a bias-controlled multiplex PCR. In the authors' own workflow: Nucleated cell counts per sample were estimated from amplification of reference gene primers within the assay. To quantify the absolute abundance of each unique TCRbeta CDR3 rearrangement, sequence reads were collapsed and filtered. For each sample, productive Simpson clonality was calculated as the square root of Simpson's diversity index over productive rearrangements. What TCRdb holds here is the immuneACCESS table cut down to in-frame rearrangements. Part of the clones is not present; checked against another copy, under half of the missing clones reflect an unresolved V gene, and the others are unexplained. Clonal size and the V and J genes are those of that table, whereas D and trimming came from the DNA. The sample has 110,000 to 150,000 clones on record, just under 90% of them singletons. The ten largest clones represent roughly 4.3% of the sample.

The collaborating institutions used their own protocols to collect whole blood in K2EDTA tubes. For TCRbeta analysis, collaborators shipped samples as frozen whole blood, isolated PBMCs, or DNA extracted from either of those sample types. The CDR3 measures 15 amino acids from cysteine to phenylalanine. Of the read, only the CDR3 DNA is kept; its 45 bases are in frame from base 1. The germline ends are 8 bases apart after V is trimmed by 5 bases and J by 0 bases. The germline V gene supplies CDR1 KGHSH and CDR2 LQKENI. As for this clone: What this receptor recognizes is not known. Qualities for individual bases were not recorded, and no much larger clone is one base off.

This clonotype was obtained from a middle-aged woman with acute or convalescent COVID-19. The V and J genes are TRBV18 and TRBJ2-6; no confident D gene assignment can be made. Sequenced sample: peripheral blood. The sequenced DNA: TGTGCCAGCTCAATAGCCTACTCTGGGGCCAACGTCCTGACTTTC. The translation is CASSIAYSGANVLTF.